This T cell receptor beta chain derives from a study of glioma-infiltrating T cells after dendritic cell vaccination. Looking at the study overall: Autologous tumor lysate-pulsed dendritic cell vaccination was given between about 2002 and 2013. Monocyte-derived dendritic cells, cultured about 7 days with IL-4 and GM-CSF, were pulsed with autologous tumor lysate.

The PCR used 60 V beta and 13 J beta primers. Measured with immunoSEQ multiplex PCR; TCRdb has only the in-frame clones, and not every one. The sample lists roughly 50,000 clones, roughly 90% occurring once. Time point of the sample: after dendritic cell vaccination, including at tumor progression/relapse. All glioblastoma patients lacked an isocitrate dehydrogenase mutation. The specimen comprised blood, sampled after dendritic cell vaccination. This receptor was obtained from a human donor with glioblastoma.

CDR3 coding DNA: TGTGCCAGCAGAACCGGACAGGGTGGCGGGGAGCTGTTTTTT. It specifies CASRTGQGGGELFF. The rearrangement joins TRBV6-5 to TRBJ2-2; TRBD1 aligns across 8 bases. The CDR3 sequence is 14 residues long. The V gene's germline CDR1 is MNHEY and CDR2 SVGAGI. The V and J ends lost 6 bases and 7 bases, in that order; junction bases with no gene match: 7.